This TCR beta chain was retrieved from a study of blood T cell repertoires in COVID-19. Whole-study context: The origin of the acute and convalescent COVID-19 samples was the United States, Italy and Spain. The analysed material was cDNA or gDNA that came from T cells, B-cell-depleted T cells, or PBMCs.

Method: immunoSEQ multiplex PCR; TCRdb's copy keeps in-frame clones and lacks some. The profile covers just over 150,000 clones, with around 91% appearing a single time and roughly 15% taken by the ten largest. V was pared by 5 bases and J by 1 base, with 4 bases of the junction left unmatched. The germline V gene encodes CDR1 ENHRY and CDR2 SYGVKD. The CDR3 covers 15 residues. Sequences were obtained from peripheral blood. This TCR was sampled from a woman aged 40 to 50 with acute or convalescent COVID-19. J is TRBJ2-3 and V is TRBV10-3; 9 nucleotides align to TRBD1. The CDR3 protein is CAISLGDRGTDTQYF. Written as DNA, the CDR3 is TGTGCCATCAGTTTGGGGGACAGGGGCACAGATACGCAGTATTTT.